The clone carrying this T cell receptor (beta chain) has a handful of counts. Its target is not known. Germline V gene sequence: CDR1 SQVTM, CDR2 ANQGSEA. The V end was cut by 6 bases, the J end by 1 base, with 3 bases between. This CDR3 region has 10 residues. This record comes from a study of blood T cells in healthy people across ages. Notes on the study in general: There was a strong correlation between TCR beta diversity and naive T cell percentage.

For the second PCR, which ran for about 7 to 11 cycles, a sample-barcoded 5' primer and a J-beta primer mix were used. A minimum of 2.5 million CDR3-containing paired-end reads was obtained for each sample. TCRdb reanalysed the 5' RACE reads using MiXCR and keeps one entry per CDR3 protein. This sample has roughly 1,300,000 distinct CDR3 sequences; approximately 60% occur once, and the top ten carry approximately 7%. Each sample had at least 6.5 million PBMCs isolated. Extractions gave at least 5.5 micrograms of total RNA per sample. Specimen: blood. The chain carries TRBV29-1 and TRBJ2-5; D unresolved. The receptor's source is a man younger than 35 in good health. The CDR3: CSVLQETQYF. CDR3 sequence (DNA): TGCAGCGTACTCCAAGAGACCCAGTACTTC.